One and the same sample provided the 28 T cell receptor beta chains below, sequenced in a study of blood T cells in healthy people across ages. For the second PCR, which ran for roughly 6 to 11 cycles, a sample-barcoded 5' primer and a J-beta primer mix were used. MiXCR was run by TCRdb on the 5' RACE reads, yielding one entry per CDR3 protein. The sample has about 1.4 million distinct CDR3 sequences; roughly 59% are singletons. Sequenced: blood. These receptors all stem from a man aged 18 to 35 in good health.

The rearrangement joins TRBV7-9 to TRBJ2-1, with 9 nucleotides matching TRBD2. The DNA matches TRBJ2-7 better at its end, which makes the J call doubtful. The CDR3 is 16 amino acids. Germline V gene data show CDR1 as SEHNR and CDR2 as FQNEAQ (reference sequence). CDR3 region: CASSLALSGRYNEQYF. Here the CDR3 DNA reads TGTGCCAGCAGCTTAGCTCTGAGCGGGAGGTACAATGAGCAGTACTTC.

This clonotype was seen ten or more times. The junction differs from germline at one of its ends, possibly a read error. The chain is built from TRBV2 and TRBJ2-6; D gene unclear. Germline V gene lookup returns CDR1 SNHLY and CDR2 FYNNEI. The CDR3 length is 14 residues. CDR3 sequence: CASRPGSGANVLTF. CDR3 sequence (DNA): TGCGCCAGCAGGCCTGGCTCTGGGGCCAACGTCCTGACTTTC.

The chain links TRBV11-2 to TRBJ2-1; D is perhaps TRBD2 (7 bases). V was pared by 5 bases and J by 6 bases, with 20 bases between. Germline loops: CDR1 SGHAT, CDR2 FQNNGV. The CDR3 sequence is 16 residues long. CDR3 loop: CASSRPERGGPNEQFF. CDR3 sequence (DNA): TGTGCCAGCAGCCGCCCTGAGAGGGGGGGCCCCAATGAGCAGTTCTTC.

The rearrangement links TRBV29-1 to TRBJ2-7; 10 nucleotides align to TRBD2. This CDR3 has 13 amino acids. The germline V gene encodes CDR1 SQVTM and CDR2 ANQGSEA. V shed 6 bases and J 3 bases; nucleotides not matched to a gene: 5. The CDR3 region is CSVSGLANYEQYF. For the CDR3, the DNA is TGCAGCGTCTCGGGACTAGCGAACTACGAGCAGTACTTC.

This chain links TRBV20-1 with TRBJ1-1; maybe TRBD1 (6 bases). V was clipped by 3 bases and J by 5 bases, with 16 bases between them. This CDR3 is 14 amino acids long. The germline gives CDR1 DFQATT, CDR2 SNEGSKA (reference sequence). Here the CDR3 reads CSASLRGAGTEAFF. The CDR3 DNA sequence: TGCAGTGCTAGCCTTCGGGGGGCTGGAACTGAAGCTTTCTTT.

The V gene is TRBV21-1, the J gene TRBJ1-5; the table gives TRBD1 as D, unverified against the DNA. TRBV21-1 is termed a pseudogene. There are 17 residues in the CDR3. This chain's CDR3 is CASSKALLTGRVEPQHF. The CDR3 bases are TGTGCCAGCAGCAAAGCGCTCCTGACCGGCCGGGTGGAGCCCCAGCATTTT.

This clonotype has only a few counts. The rearrangement uses TRBV29-1 and TRBJ2-3, with a possible D match to TRBD2 (5 bases). The V end was cut by 3 bases, the J end by 4 bases, with 14 bases between. CDR1 SQVTM and CDR2 ANQGSEA come from the germline V gene. The length of the CDR3 is 14 residues. The CDR3 sequence: CSVDAPGVADTQYF. DNA for the CDR3: TGCAGCGTTGATGCCCCCGGGGTGGCAGATACGCAGTATTTT.

This clonotype was seen only a few times. This chain joins TRBV9 and TRBJ2-5, with 7 bases lining up with TRBD2. The CDR3 consists of 15 residues. Losses at the gene ends were 2 bases for V and 1 base for J; bases not matched to a gene: 5. CDR1 is SGDLS and CDR2 is YYNGEE in the germline V gene. The CDR3 sequence is CASSVLPGGQETQYF. In DNA, the CDR3 is TGTGCCAGCAGCGTCCTGCCGGGGGGCCAAGAGACCCAGTACTTC.

This chain links TRBV12-3 or TRBV12-4 with TRBJ2-7; 7 nucleotides match TRBD2. V lost 2 bases and J lost 5; bases outside the gene matches: 9. The CDR3 covers 15 residues. The CDR3 here is CASSLKGGSRDEQYF. CDR3 bases: TGTGCCAGCAGTTTAAAGGGCGGGAGTCGAGACGAGCAGTACTTC.

The chain couples TRBV12-3 or TRBV12-4 to TRBJ2-1, with D perhaps TRBD2 (5 bases). This CDR3 has 15 residues. V lost 3 bases and J 3 bases, leaving 12 bases between the germline ends. This chain's CDR3 is CASSLDGGVYNEQFF. The CDR3 bases are TGTGCCAGCAGTTTGGATGGAGGAGTCTACAATGAGCAGTTCTTC.

This clonotype was seen ten or more times. The chain is built from TRBV6-1 and TRBJ2-5; D is perhaps TRBD2 (6 bases). The CDR3 extends over 13 amino acids. Germline assignment: CDR1 MNHNS and CDR2 SASEGT. Trimming removed 4 bases at V and 1 base at J, with 7 bases between. CDR3 amino acids: CASSGDFQETQYF. The DNA for the CDR3 is TGTGCCAGCAGTGGGGACTTCCAAGAGACCCAGTACTTC.

The chain employs TRBV29-1 and TRBJ1-3, with 9 bases identical to TRBD1. Germline loops: CDR1 SQVTM, CDR2 ANQGSEA. This CDR3 spans 12 amino acids. J was trimmed by 2 bases and V by 7 bases; bases with no gene match: 0. CDR3 sequence reads: CSGTGAGNTIYF. The CDR3 nucleotides are TGCAGCGGGACAGGGGCTGGAAACACCATATATTTT.

V usage is TRBV20-1 and J usage is TRBJ2-1; D remains ambiguous. Germline V gene data show CDR1 as DFQATT and CDR2 as SNEGSKA (reference sequence). This CDR3 has 8 amino acids. CDR3 DNA sequence: TGCAGAGTATGGGAGCAGTTCTTC. It specifies CRVWEQFF.

The genes are TRBV5-1 and TRBJ1-5; D might be TRBD1 (5 bases). Deletions cut 9 bases from V and 2 bases from J, with 12 bases between. Germline V gene data show CDR1 as SGHRS and CDR2 as YFSETQ. The CDR3 is made up of 13 amino acids. CDR3: CAKRRQCNQPQHF. For the CDR3, the DNA is TGCGCCAAACGGCGACAGTGCAATCAGCCCCAGCATTTT.

V is TRBV11-2 and J is TRBJ2-3, with 9 bases aligning to TRBD2. The CDR3 consists of 17 residues. CDR1 is SGHAT and CDR2 is FQNNGV in the germline V gene. J lost 2 bases, V lost 3 bases, and 9 bases had no gene match. CDR3 loop: CASSFAGRGLATDTQYF. As DNA, the CDR3 is TGTGCCAGCAGCTTTGCCGGACGGGGACTAGCCACAGATACGCAGTATTTT.

This clonotype appeared a few times. This sequence joins TRBV7-9 and TRBJ1-2; D remains ambiguous. The CDR3 spans 12 residues. The germline CDR1 and CDR2 sequences are SEHNR and FQNEAQ (reference sequence). V shed 10 bases and J shed 4 bases, with 13 bases lying between them. In DNA, the CDR3 is TGTGCCACGAACGCATTACTCTATGGCTACACCTTC. It yields the protein CATNALLYGYTF.

The chain recombines TRBV20-1 with TRBJ1-1; no clear D. Per the germline V gene, CDR1 is DFQATT and CDR2 is SNEGSKA (reference sequence). The CDR3 consists of 15 residues. Trimming stripped 4 bases from V and 1 base from J, with 16 bases between. The CDR3, as DNA: TGCAGTGCTATAAGGCCCGACATGACGAACACTGAAGCTTTCTTT. Protein sequence: CSAIRPDMTNTEAFF.

V usage is TRBV7-9 and J usage is TRBJ2-1; 9 positions match TRBD2. The CDR3 loop spans 14 amino acids. Germline V lookup: CDR1 SEHNR, CDR2 FQNEAQ (reference sequence). The V and J ends lost 10 bases and 6 bases, in that order; junction bases with no gene match: 10. The CDR3 DNA sequence: TGTGCCACCCTAGGCGGGACTAGCTTCAATGAGCAGTTCTTC. Its protein is CATLGGTSFNEQFF.

This chain joins TRBV6-5 and TRBJ2-7, with D perhaps matching TRBD2 (6 bases). V was trimmed by 2 bases and J by 7 bases, leaving 12 bases between them. From germline, CDR1 is MNHEY and CDR2 SVGAGI. The CDR3 length is 13 residues. CDR3 DNA: TGTGCCAGCAGTTACGGCGGGGTTGGGGAGCAGTACTTC. As protein: CASSYGGVGEQYF.

This clonotype was detected only once. V usage is TRBV7-9 and J usage is TRBJ2-3; 10 bases align to TRBD1. The CDR3 has 18 amino acids. The J segment lost 4 bases and the V segment lost 0 bases, leaving 10 bases of the junction unmatched. CDR1 SEHNR and CDR2 FQNEAQ come from the germline V gene (reference sequence). CDR3 sequence reads: CASSLAHPTGGRADTQYF. CDR3 nucleotide sequence: TGTGCCAGCAGCTTAGCACACCCGACAGGGGGCCGAGCAGATACGCAGTATTTT.

This clonotype has more than one count but fewer than ten. Written as DNA, the CDR3 is TGCAGTGCTAGAGGTCGACAAATCCCTTACGAGCAGTACTTC. It encodes CSARGRQIPYEQYF. The rearrangement joins TRBV20-1 to TRBJ2-7, with D unresolved. This CDR3 has 14 residues. Germline loops: CDR1 DFQATT, CDR2 SNEGSKA (reference sequence). Trimming took 1 base from V and 4 from J, leaving 14 bases between them.

This clonotype appeared a few times. This chain joins TRBV12-3 or TRBV12-4 and TRBJ2-5, with a weak D call TRBD2 (5 bases). The ends were cut back, 0 bases at V and 10 bases at J, with 9 bases in the middle. The CDR3 is 12 residues long. The CDR3: CASSLARGIQYF. The CDR3 DNA follows: TGTGCCAGCAGTTTAGCACGGGGTATCCAGTACTTC.

V and J are TRBV3-1 and TRBJ1-1; 7 nucleotides line up with TRBD1. J lost 11 bases, V lost 1 base, and 13 bases had no gene match. The CDR3 is 15 residues long. CDR1 and CDR2 from the germline V gene are LGHDT and YNNKEL (reference sequence). CDR3 coding DNA: TGTGCCAGCAGCCAAGCCGGGACAGAGGTTAAGGTTGCTTTCTTT. Translated, it gives CASSQAGTEVKVAFF.

CDR3 sequence reads: CASSFSPVLAGGYNEQFF. The CDR3 region has the DNA TGCGCCAGCAGCTTCTCCCCGGTTCTAGCGGGGGGATACAATGAGCAGTTCTTC. The chain couples TRBV5-1 to TRBJ2-1, with TRBD2 matching 11 bases. In germline, CDR1 is SGHRS, CDR2 YFSETQ. The CDR3 is 18 residues long. Unmatched junction bases numbered 11, after V lost 2 bases and J lost 4 bases. Using reference TRBV5-1 and TRBJ2-1 for the parts outside the CDR3, the full variable domain is KAGVTQTPRYLIKTRGQQVTLSCSPISGHRSVSWYQQTPGQGLQFLFEYFSETQRNKGNFPGRFSGRQFSNSRSEMNVSTLELGDSALYLCASSFSPVLAGGYNEQFFGPGTRLTVL.

On this clonotype: A junction boundary mismatches the germline segment, possibly from a read error. This chain's CDR3 is CASGQGFPGFSGYEQYF. The CDR3 DNA is TGCGCCAGCGGCCAAGGGTTCCCAGGGTTTTCAGGGTACGAGCAGTACTTC. The rearrangement links TRBV4-3 to TRBJ2-7; possible D gene TRBD1, 5 bases. From germline, CDR1 is LGHNA and CDR2 YSLEER. The CDR3 consists of 17 residues.

The table lists this clonotype with a few counts. The gene calls are TRBV7-2 and TRBJ1-2, with a tentative D call TRBD1 (6 bases). The CDR3 is made up of 15 amino acids. The V end lost 6 bases, the J end lost 3 bases, and 17 bases lay between the germline ends. Per germline, CDR1 SGHTA and CDR2 FQGNSA. The CDR3 nucleotides read TGTGCCAGCAGTTCCTTAGGGGGTTTTGACTATGGCTACACCTTC. Residues: CASSSLGGFDYGYTF.

J is TRBJ2-1 and V is TRBV12-3 or TRBV12-4; 16 nucleotides align to TRBD2. V lost 6 bases and J lost 15; bases outside the gene matches: 14. This CDR3 is built from 16 residues. CDR3 DNA: TGTGCCAGCAGCCGTAAATCGGGACTAGCGGGAGGGCTTGTGTTCTTC. Its protein is CASSRKSGLAGGLVFF.

This clonotype was seen a handful of times. V and J are TRBV4-1 and TRBJ2-7, with 7 positions matching TRBD1. V was clipped by 4 bases and J by 2 bases; unmatched bases: 8. This CDR3 spans 15 amino acids. Germline V gene sequence: CDR1 MGHRA, CDR2 YSYEKL. The CDR3 region is CASSLRGTATYEQYF. The DNA of the CDR3 is TGCGCCAGCAGCCTTAGGGGGACAGCGACCTACGAGCAGTACTTC.